These 21 T cell receptor beta chains were all obtained from the same sample, sequenced in a study of metastatic and nonmetastatic thyroid tumors. Via MiXCR, TCRdb re-called the PCR reads. Here the sample spans about 38,000 clones, about 45% being singletons. The entire patient cohort was treatment-naive prior to thyroid surgery. Sequenced material: tumor tissue. The receptors here all came from a male donor with papillary thyroid cancer or a benign thyroid nodule (not recorded which). Some clones in this sample may be carry-over from other donors' samples.

Only one count was recorded for this clone. The V gene is TRBV20-1, the J gene TRBJ2-7, with 10 bases identical to TRBD2. CDR1 is DFQATT and CDR2 is SNEGSKA in the germline V gene (reference sequence). V shed 5 bases, J shed 1 base, and the junction held 11 bases outside the gene matches. The CDR3 has 16 residues. The CDR3 nucleotides read TGCAGTGCTGCCAGGATTAGCGGGAGGTATTCCTACGAGCAGTACTTC. Amino acid sequence: CSAARISGRYSYEQYF.

J is TRBJ1-2 and V is TRBV5-1; maybe TRBD1 (5 bases). This CDR3 comprises 17 residues. Germline CDR1 is SGHRS and CDR2 is YFSETQ. The V end was cut by 2 bases, the J end by 3 bases, with 20 bases between. As DNA, the CDR3 is TGCGCCAGCAGCTTTGGGACCTCGGGCAGGGTCGACTATGGCTACACCTTC. Translated: CASSFGTSGRVDYGYTF.

This clone turned up a few times. The rearrangement joins TRBV12-3 or TRBV12-4 to TRBJ2-1; 10 bases line up with TRBD1. The CDR3 spans 16 residues. V lost 4 bases and J lost 6; bases outside the gene matches: 9. DNA for the CDR3: TGTGCCAGCAGTTCCAGGGACAGGGGATCTATCAATGAGCAGTTCTTC. Amino acids: CASSSRDRGSINEQFF.

This clone was seen a handful of times. J is TRBJ2-7 and V is TRBV24-1; D gene uncertain. The germline V gene has CDR1 KGHDR and CDR2 SFDVKD. The V gene lost 8 bases and the J gene lost 5 bases, with 18 bases spanning the gap. The CDR3 length is 14 residues. CDR3 DNA: TGTGCCACCACCCGCCTCGTCAAAGAGAACGAGCAGTACTTC. It codes for CATTRLVKENEQYF.

The J gene is TRBJ2-2, the V gene TRBV11-3; D gene ambiguous. This CDR3 spans 13 amino acids. The V gene lost 1 base and the J gene lost 6 bases, with 6 bases spanning the gap. Germline-derived CDR1 and CDR2 are SGHNT and YENEEA. CDR3 sequence reads: CASSLGVAGELFF. CDR3 bases: TGTGCCAGCAGCTTAGGGGTTGCCGGGGAGCTGTTTTTT.

This clone was seen a few times. The chain links TRBV6-2 or TRBV6-3 to TRBJ1-4; D possibly corresponds to TRBD1 (5 bases). The CDR3 is 12 residues long. Per germline, CDR1 MNHEY and CDR2 SVGEGT. V shed 6 bases and J shed 7 bases, with 9 bases lying between them. This chain's CDR3 is CASRGTTEKLFF. The CDR3 bases are TGTGCCAGCAGGGGGACGACTGAAAAACTGTTTTTT.

This clone was seen more than once but under ten times. This chain links TRBV6-1 with TRBJ2-3, with D unresolved. Between the trimmed V and J ends, which lost 9 bases and 5 bases, there was a span of 12 bases. The germline CDR1 and CDR2 sequences are MNHNS and SASEGT. The CDR3 sequence is 12 residues long. In DNA form, the CDR3 reads TGTGCCAGTTCAAATCTGCAAGATACGCAGTATTTT. It is translated as CASSNLQDTQYF.

V is TRBV4-1 and J is TRBJ1-2; 7 bases fit TRBD1. Germline CDR1 and CDR2: MGHRA and YSYEKL. The CDR3 length is 15 residues. Trimming removed 0 bases from V and 6 bases from J; junction bases left unmatched: 7. The CDR3 sequence: CASSQEVPGGNGYTF. CDR3 in DNA: TGCGCCAGCAGCCAAGAAGTCCCAGGGGGTAATGGCTACACCTTC.

J is TRBJ2-7 and V is TRBV7-6, with TRBD1 as a possible D gene (6 bases). CDR3 length equals 15 residues. Trimming stripped 1 base from V and 2 bases from J, with 12 bases between. In germline, CDR1 is SGHVS, CDR2 FNYEAQ. The CDR3 sequence: CASSLEQGVTYEQYF. As DNA, the CDR3 is TGTGCCAGCAGCTTAGAACAGGGAGTGACCTACGAGCAGTACTTC.

The chain recombines TRBV9 with TRBJ1-5; 8 positions agree with TRBD1. Germline CDR1 SGDLS, CDR2 YYNGEE. The CDR3 contains 15 residues. Trimming at V came to 4 bases and at J to 0 bases, leaving 3 bases not matched to a gene. The CDR3 DNA follows: TGTGCCAGCAGCTCCGGACAGGGTAGCAATCAGCCCCAGCATTTT. It translates to CASSSGQGSNQPQHF.

In DNA form, the CDR3 reads TGTGCCAGCAGTTTCGGCACTGGACTAGCGGTCTACGAGCAGTACTTC. It specifies CASSFGTGLAVYEQYF. The gene calls are TRBV12-3 or TRBV12-4 and TRBJ2-7; TRBD2 matches 10 bases. This CDR3 region has 16 residues. The trim removed 3 bases at V and 3 bases at J, leaving 8 bases unmatched.

The genes are TRBV6-5 and TRBJ1-2; D is uncertain. There are 13 residues in the CDR3. Germline assignment: CDR1 MNHEY and CDR2 SVGAGI. With 4 bases removed from V and 8 bases from J, the gap between germline ends came to 14 bases. The CDR3 spells CASSFRADRGYTF. The CDR3 DNA is TGTGCCAGCAGTTTTCGGGCTGACCGAGGCTACACCTTC.

For this clone: A much larger clone differs by one base, so this may be a read error. The V gene is TRBV28, the J gene TRBJ1-1; D gene uncertain. CDR1 and CDR2 (germline): MDHEN, SYDVKM. This CDR3 comprises 15 residues. The germline V and J ends were trimmed by 4 bases and 3 bases, with 15 bases remaining between them. The CDR3 DNA is TGTGCCAGCAGTTGGCCAGAGGGCTTGTACACTGAAGCTTTCTTT. It yields the protein CASSWPEGLYTEAFF.

This chain links TRBV15 with TRBJ2-1; no clear D gene. Trimming left V 2 bases short and J 0 bases short, with 8 bases between. CDR1 is LNHNV, CDR2 YYDKDF, per germline (reference sequence). CDR3 length equals 15 residues. The DNA for the CDR3 is TGTGCCACCAGCAGAAACCTGGACTCCTACAATGAGCAGTTCTTC. Translating gives CATSRNLDSYNEQFF.

The J gene is TRBJ1-2, the V gene TRBV6-1; 10 nucleotides match TRBD1. The CDR3 is 13 residues long. Germline V lookup: CDR1 MNHNS, CDR2 SASEGT. J lost 7 bases, V lost 8 bases, and 7 bases had no gene match. The CDR3 reads CASGDRGLGGYTF. In nucleotides, the CDR3 is TGTGCCAGCGGCGACAGGGGGCTTGGTGGCTACACCTTC.

J is TRBJ2-1 and V is TRBV9; 8 bases fit TRBD2. Trimming took 4 bases from V and 7 from J; bases not matched to a gene: 10. This CDR3 is 15 amino acids long. CDR1 and CDR2 from the germline V gene are SGDLS and YYNGEE. The CDR3 reads CASSPSGGFWNEQFF. The CDR3 DNA sequence: TGTGCCAGCAGCCCGAGCGGGGGATTTTGGAATGAGCAGTTCTTC.

The chain employs TRBV20-1 and TRBJ2-3; 16 nucleotides agree with TRBD2. After removal of 3 bases from V and 7 bases from J, the junction contained 7 bases not matched to a gene. The CDR3 is made up of 16 amino acids. Per the germline V gene, CDR1 is DFQATT and CDR2 is SNEGSKA (reference sequence). CDR3 sequence reads: CSASKPGLAGGNTQYF. The CDR3 nucleotides read TGCAGTGCTAGCAAACCGGGACTAGCGGGGGGGAATACGCAGTATTTT.

The chain has TRBV20-1 and TRBJ1-5; D remains unclear. Germline assignment: CDR1 DFQATT and CDR2 SNEGSKA (reference sequence). CDR3 size: 15 residues. Trimming took off 3 bases at V and 3 bases at J, with 15 bases between the two ends. DNA of the CDR3: TGCAGTGCTAGGGGCGTAGAGGGTTACAATCAGCCCCAGCATTTT. Translation: CSARGVEGYNQPQHF.

This clone was detected once. The chain employs TRBV30 and TRBJ1-2; D is possibly TRBD1 (5 bases). Per germline, CDR1 GTSNPN and CDR2 SVGIG (reference sequence). The CDR3 is 11 residues long. The V and J ends lost 5 bases and 8 bases respectively, with 12 bases between them. The CDR3 DNA follows: TGTGCCTGGCGGGGGACCGGAGGCTACACCTTC. It specifies CAWRGTGGYTF.

The V call is TRBV4-2, the J call TRBJ1-5, with D unresolved. Germline V CDR1 and CDR2: LGHNA, YNFKEQ. With 1 base removed from V and 0 bases from J, the gap between germline ends came to 7 bases. The CDR3 runs to 15 residues. The CDR3 is CASSQAQNSNQPQHF. DNA for the CDR3: TGTGCCAGCAGCCAAGCCCAGAATAGCAATCAGCCCCAGCATTTT.

The gene calls are TRBV19 and TRBJ2-7, with D possibly being TRBD1 (5 bases). In germline, CDR1 is LNHDA, CDR2 SQIVND (reference sequence). Trimming took 4 bases from V and 6 from J, leaving 13 bases between them. The CDR3 has 13 amino acids. The CDR3 nucleotides are TGTGCCAGTAGTAGCCAGGGTCTCCTCGAGCAGTACTTC. This translates into CASSSQGLLEQYF.